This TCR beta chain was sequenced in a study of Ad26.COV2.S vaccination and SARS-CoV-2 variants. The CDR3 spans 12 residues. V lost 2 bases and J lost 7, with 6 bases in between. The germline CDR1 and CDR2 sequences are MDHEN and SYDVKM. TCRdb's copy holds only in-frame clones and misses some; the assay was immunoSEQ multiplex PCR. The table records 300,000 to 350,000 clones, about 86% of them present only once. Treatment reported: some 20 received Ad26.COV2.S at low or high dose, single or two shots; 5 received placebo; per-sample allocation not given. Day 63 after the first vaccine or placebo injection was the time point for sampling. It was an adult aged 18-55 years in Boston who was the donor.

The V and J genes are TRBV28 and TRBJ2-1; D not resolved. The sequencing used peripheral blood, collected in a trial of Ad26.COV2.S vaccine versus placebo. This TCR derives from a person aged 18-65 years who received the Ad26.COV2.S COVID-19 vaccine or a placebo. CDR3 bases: TGTGCCAGCAGTTTACCGGCAAATGAGCAGTTCTTC. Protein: CASSLPANEQFF.